This entry features one TCR beta chain sequence. Its antigen is still unknown. PCR involved 60 Vbeta and 13 Jbeta primers. Sequencing was performed with immunoSEQ multiplex PCR; in TCRdb, only in-frame clones are kept and a portion is missing. The profile shows about 130,000 clones, about three quarters of them singletons. This entry comes from a study of cytomegalovirus exposure and HLA in healthy donors. Study-wide background: Prior work identified 117 million unique TCR beta sequences in 150 million to 200 million T cells. Study outcomes and limitations: Reports credit the classifier with highly specific, highly sensitive diagnosis of cytomegalovirus status.

The germline V gene has CDR1 SGHRS and CDR2 YFSETQ. CDR3 length: 14 amino acids. Trimming shortened V by 4 bases and J by 6 bases, and 16 bases separated the two germline ends. The sequencing input was PBMCs. The source is a male donor in good health and CMV-seronegative. The chain employs TRBV5-1 and TRBJ1-2, with D unclear. The CDR3 sequence: CASSVGRESHGYTF. CDR3 DNA: TGCGCCAGCAGCGTAGGACGGGAGAGCCATGGCTACACCTTC. Full variable domain (remainder filled in from reference TRBV5-1 and TRBJ1-2): KAGVTQTPRYLIKTRGQQVTLSCSPISGHRSVSWYQQTPGQGLQFLFEYFSETQRNKGNFPGRFSGRQFSNSRSEMNVSTLELGDSALYLCASSVGRESHGYTFGSGTRLTVV.